This T cell receptor (beta chain) was profiled in a study of cytomegalovirus exposure and HLA in healthy donors. Study results and caveats: Researchers catalogued approximately 170 TCR beta chains as cytomegalovirus-associated.

Per germline, CDR1 LGHNA and CDR2 YNFKEQ. This CDR3 contains 12 residues. Trimming removed 0 bases at V and 4 bases at J, with 4 bases between. Samples came from healthy bone marrow donors. Use of 60 Vbeta and 13 Jbeta primers characterized the PCR. The repertoire was sequenced with immunoSEQ multiplex PCR; TCRdb's copy has only in-frame clones and lacks some. The sample contains around 130,000 clones, around 83% of which appear only once. Worth noting for this clone: The antigen is not known.

The J gene is TRBJ2-7, the V gene TRBV4-2; D ambiguous. The sequenced sample consisted of PBMCs. The sequence derives from a girl under 10 years old in good health and CMV-seronegative. The CDR3 spells CASSQDAYEQYF. The CDR3 DNA is TGTGCCAGCAGCCAAGACGCGTACGAGCAGTACTTC.